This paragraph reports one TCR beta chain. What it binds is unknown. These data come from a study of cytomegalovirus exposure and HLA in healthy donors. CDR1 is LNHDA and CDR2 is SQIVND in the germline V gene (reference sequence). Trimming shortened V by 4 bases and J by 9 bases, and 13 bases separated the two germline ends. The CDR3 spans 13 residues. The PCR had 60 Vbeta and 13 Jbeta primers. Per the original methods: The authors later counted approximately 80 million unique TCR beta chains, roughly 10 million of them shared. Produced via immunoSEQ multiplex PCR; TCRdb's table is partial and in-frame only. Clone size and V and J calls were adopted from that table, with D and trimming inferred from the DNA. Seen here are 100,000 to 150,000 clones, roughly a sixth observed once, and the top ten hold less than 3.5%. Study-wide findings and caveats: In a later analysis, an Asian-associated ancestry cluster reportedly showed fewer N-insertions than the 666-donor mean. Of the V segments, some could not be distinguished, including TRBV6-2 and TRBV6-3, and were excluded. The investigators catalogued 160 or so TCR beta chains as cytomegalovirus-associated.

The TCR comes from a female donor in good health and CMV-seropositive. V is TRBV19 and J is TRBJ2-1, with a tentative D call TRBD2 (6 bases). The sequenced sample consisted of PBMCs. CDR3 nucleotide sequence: TGTGCCAGTAGTAACCGACTAGAAGCTGAGCAGTTCTTC. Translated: CASSNRLEAEQFF. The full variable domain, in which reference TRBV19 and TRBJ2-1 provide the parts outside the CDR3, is DGGITQSPKYLFRKEGQNVTLSCEQNLNHDAMYWYRQDPGQGLRLIYYSQIVNDFQKGDIAEGYSVSREKKESFPLTVTSAQKNPTAFYLCASSNRLEAEQFFGPGTRLTVL.